The T cell receptor (beta chain) described here comes from a study of cytomegalovirus exposure and HLA in healthy donors. At the level of the study: Genotyping of nearly 400 donors showed that over 80% belonged to the Caucasian-associated ancestry cluster.

Study-wide results and caveats: As immune exposure information, only CMV serostatus was available. In a later analysis, TCR beta V- and J-gene trimming was associated with a missense DCLRE1C variant.

About this clone: Its target is unknown.

CDR3 length: 14 residues. CDR1 and CDR2 (germline): SGDLS, YYNGEE. V was cut by 2 bases and J by 3 bases, with 11 bases left in between. PCR used 60 Vbeta primers and 13 Jbeta primers. Per the original data handling: There were 80 million to 95 million unique TCR beta chains by a later count, and approximately 10 million of them were shared. Produced via immunoSEQ multiplex PCR; TCRdb's table is partial and in-frame only. For V, J and clone size, that table is used; D and trimming come from the DNA. The sample lists roughly 120,000 clones, 80% to 85% occurring once. Sequencing was done on a sample of PBMCs. The TCR originated in a woman aged 55 to 70 in good health and CMV-seropositive. The genes are TRBV9 and TRBJ1-2; perhaps TRBD1 as D (5 bases). Here the CDR3 reads CASSVKVGHYGYTF. The DNA for the CDR3 is TGTGCCAGCAGCGTCAAGGTGGGGCACTATGGCTACACCTTC.